This is a list of T cell receptor beta chains from one sample in a study of early T cells in non-severe SARS-CoV-2 infection. TCRdb reprocessed the 5' RACE reads via MiXCR and lists one record per CDR3 protein. In the table there are under 70,000 distinct CDR3 sequences, 5.6% of which are singletons. What was sequenced was whole blood. These TCRs come from an adult who was a healthcare worker with PCR-confirmed SARS-CoV-2 infection or an uninfected control (not recorded which). CDR3s include the opening cysteine and the closing phenylalanine or tryptophan. The D gene is left open where the match is weak. Rows give clone size only sometimes, using once, few, many, or a class for an expanded clone.

D gene	V gene	J gene	clone size	CDR3 protein	CDR3 DNA
-	TRBV10-3	TRBJ1-2	many	CAISESAVGYTF	TGTGCCATCAGTGAGTCTGCTGTGGGCTACACCTTC
-	TRBV20-1	TRBJ2-3	few	CSARAPPDTQYF	TGCAGTGCTAGGGCACCCCCAGATACGCAGTATTTT
-	TRBV6-1	TRBJ2-2	-	CASSERMWRTGELFF	TGTGCCAGCAGTGAAAGGATGTGGAGAACCGGGGAGCTGTTTTTT
TRBD1	TRBV7-9	TRBJ2-3	many	CASSTPTGGTDTQYF	TGTGCCAGCAGCACACCGACAGGGGGGACAGATACGCAGTATTTT
-	TRBV3-1	TRBJ1-5	many	CASSQGGQKDQPQHF	TGTGCCAGCAGCCAAGGCGGCCAGAAGGATCAGCCCCAGCATTTT
-	TRBV5-1	TRBJ2-4	many	CASSLGTGYERQYF	TGCGCCAGCAGCTTGGGAACAGGGTATGAACGCCAGTACTTC
-	TRBV5-4	TRBJ1-6	few	CASSLGQSYNSPLHF	TGTGCCAGCAGCTTAGGACAGTCCTATAATTCACCCCTCCACTTT
-	TRBV9	TRBJ1-1	many	CASSAPRGSNTEAFF	TGTGCCAGCAGCGCTCCCAGGGGATCTAACACTGAAGCTTTCTTT
-	TRBV6-5	TRBJ1-2	many	CASSYIRGMDGYTF	TGTGCCAGCAGTTACATCCGGGGAATGGATGGCTACACCTTC
-	TRBV12-3/TRBV12-4	TRBJ1-4	many	CASSLATATNEKLFF	TGTGCCAGCAGTTTAGCCACCGCAACTAATGAAAAACTGTTTTTT
-	TRBV6-1	TRBJ1-4	many	CASSLRVEKLFF	TGTGCCAGCTCCCTTCGGGTGGAAAAACTGTTTTTT
TRBD1	TRBV5-1	TRBJ2-2	many	CASSLASGTGNTGELFF	TGCGCCAGCAGCTTGGCGTCGGGGACAGGGAACACCGGGGAGCTGTTTTTT
-	TRBV12-5	TRBJ2-2	few	CASVELTGELFF	TGTGCTAGTGTAGAGCTCACCGGGGAGCTGTTTTTT
TRBD1	TRBV7-2	TRBJ1-6	many	CASSSGQGAGNSPLHF	TGTGCCAGCAGCTCTGGACAGGGGGCAGGAAATTCACCCCTCCACTTT
TRBD2	TRBV20-1	TRBJ2-1	many	CSASHESGMYNEQFF	TGCAGTGCTAGCCACGAAAGCGGGATGTACAATGAGCAGTTCTTC
TRBD1	TRBV6-2/TRBV6-3	TRBJ1-5	-	CASRDSGGWNQPQHF	TGTGCCAGCAGGGACTCAGGGGGCTGGAATCAGCCCCAGCATTTT
-	TRBV6-1	TRBJ1-6	few	CASSEWVGSSYNSPLHF	TGTGCCAGCAGTGAATGGGTGGGGAGCTCCTATAATTCACCCCTCCACTTT
-	TRBV4-3	TRBJ1-5	many	CASSRDGYSNQPQHF	TGCGCCAGCAGCCGGGACGGGTATAGCAATCAGCCCCAGCATTTT
TRBD2	TRBV20-1	TRBJ2-3	many	CSASSRGSGGNSRAAQYF	TGCAGTGCTAGCTCGAGAGGTAGCGGGGGGAATTCGCGGGCGGCGCAGTATTTT
TRBD1	TRBV5-1	TRBJ2-7	many	CASSFLDHRGPREQYF	TGCGCCAGCAGCTTTCTCGACCACAGGGGGCCGAGAGAGCAGTACTTC
-	TRBV7-8	TRBJ2-1	many	CASSHFTGLIYNEQFF	TGTGCCAGCAGCCATTTCACAGGTCTAATATACAATGAGCAGTTCTTC
TRBD1	TRBV18	TRBJ1-1	many	CASSPKGQGFGAFF	TGTGCCAGCTCACCAAAGGGACAGGGATTCGGAGCTTTCTTT
-	TRBV7-9	TRBJ2-7	many	CASSRPAYEQYF	TGTGCCAGCAGCCGCCCAGCCTACGAGCAGTACTTC
-	TRBV25-1	TRBJ1-5	many	CASSEGMTARNQPQHF	TGTGCCAGCAGTGAAGGTATGACAGCCCGAAATCAGCCCCAGCATTTT
TRBD1	TRBV30	TRBJ1-6	many	CAWTERTGYNSPLHF	TGTGCCTGGACAGAGCGGACAGGCTATAATTCACCCCTCCACTTT
-	TRBV29-1	TRBJ2-6	many	CSVDRGAGANVLTF	TGCAGCGTTGATAGGGGGGCTGGGGCCAACGTCCTGACTTTC
TRBD2	TRBV11-2	TRBJ2-3	few	CASSLGTSGRGTDTQYF	TGTGCCAGCAGCTTAGGGACTAGCGGGAGAGGCACAGATACGCAGTATTTT
-	TRBV6-5	TRBJ1-1	many	CAARGDRPEAFF	TGTGCCGCGAGGGGAGATCGGCCTGAAGCTTTCTTT
-	TRBV29-1	TRBJ2-1	few	CSESRGHEQFF	TGCAGCGAGTCGAGGGGCCATGAGCAGTTCTTC